Detailed here is one TCR beta chain. This record belongs to a study of memory CD4+ T cells and cytomegalovirus serostatus. The CDR3 is 14 residues long. The V and J ends lost 5 bases and 2 bases respectively, with 10 bases between them. Germline V gene lookup returns CDR1 SNHLY and CDR2 FYNNEI. Here immunoSEQ multiplex PCR was the method, and the copy in TCRdb shows in-frame clones only, minus some. The sample holds more than 45,000 clones, 80% to 85% seen once. The sort gate was single viable CD3+CD4+CD8-CD45RO+ cells for memory CD4+ T cells. Sequenced sample: memory CD4+ T cells from blood. The sequence came from an adult in good health and CMV-seronegative. This chain joins TRBV2 and TRBJ1-5, with a possible D match to TRBD1 (6 bases). The CDR3 DNA reads TGTGCCAGCAGTCGACAGGCGGGCAATCAGCCCCAGCATTTT. Residues: CASSRQAGNQPQHF.